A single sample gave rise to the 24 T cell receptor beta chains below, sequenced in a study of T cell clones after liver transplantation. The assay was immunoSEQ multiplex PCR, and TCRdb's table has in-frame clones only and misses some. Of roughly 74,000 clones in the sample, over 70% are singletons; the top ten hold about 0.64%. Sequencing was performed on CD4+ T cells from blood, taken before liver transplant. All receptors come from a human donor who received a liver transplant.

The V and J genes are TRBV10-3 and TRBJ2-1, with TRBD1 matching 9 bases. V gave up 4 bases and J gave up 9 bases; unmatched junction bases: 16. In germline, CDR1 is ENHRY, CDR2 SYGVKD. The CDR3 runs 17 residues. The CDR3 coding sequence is TGTGCCATCAGTGCCACAGGGGGCGATCTTTCTGGTGGTGAGCAGTTCTTC. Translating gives CAISATGGDLSGGEQFF.

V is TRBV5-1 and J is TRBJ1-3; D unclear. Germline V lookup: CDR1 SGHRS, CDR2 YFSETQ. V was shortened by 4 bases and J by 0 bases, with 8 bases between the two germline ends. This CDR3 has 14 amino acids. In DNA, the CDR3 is TGCGCCAGCAGCGAGTGGACCTCTGGAAACACCATATATTTT. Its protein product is CASSEWTSGNTIYF.

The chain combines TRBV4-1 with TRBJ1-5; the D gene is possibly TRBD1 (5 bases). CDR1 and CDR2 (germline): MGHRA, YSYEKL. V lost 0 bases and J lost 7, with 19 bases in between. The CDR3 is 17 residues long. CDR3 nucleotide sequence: TGCGCCAGCAGCCAAGATCCCGGGACTGCCTTATGGCAGCCCCAGCATTTT. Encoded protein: CASSQDPGTALWQPQHF.

The CDR3, as DNA: TGTGCCAGCAGTTTAGGGGGGGCCGACGAGCAGTACTTC. Translated, it gives CASSLGGADEQYF. The chain joins TRBV28 to TRBJ2-7, with D perhaps TRBD2 (7 bases). Trimming took 2 bases from V and 5 from J, leaving 10 bases between them. This CDR3 is 13 amino acids long. Per germline, CDR1 MDHEN and CDR2 SYDVKM.

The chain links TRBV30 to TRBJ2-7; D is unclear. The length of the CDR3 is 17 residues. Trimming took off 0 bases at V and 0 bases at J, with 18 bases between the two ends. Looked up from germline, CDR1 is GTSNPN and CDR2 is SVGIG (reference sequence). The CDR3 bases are TGTGCCTGGAGTGTAGTCGTGGAAGGCGAGAGCTCCTACGAGCAGTACTTC. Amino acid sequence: CAWSVVVEGESSYEQYF. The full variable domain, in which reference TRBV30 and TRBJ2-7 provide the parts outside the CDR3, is SQTIHQWPATLVQPVGSPLSLECTVEGTSNPNLYWYRQAAGRGLQLLFYSVGIGQISSEVPQNLSASRPQDRQFILSSKKLLLSDSGFYLCAWSVVVEGESSYEQYFGPGTRLTVT.

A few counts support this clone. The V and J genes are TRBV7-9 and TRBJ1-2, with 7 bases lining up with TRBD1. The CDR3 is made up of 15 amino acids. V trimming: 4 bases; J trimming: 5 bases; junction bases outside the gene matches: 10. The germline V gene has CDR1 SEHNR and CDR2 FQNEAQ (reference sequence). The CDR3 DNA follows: TGTGCCAGCAGCTCTACAGGGGAATCGTATTATGGCTACACCTTC. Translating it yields CASSSTGESYYGYTF.

The CDR3 region is CASSPGSGRETQYF. The CDR3 nucleotides are TGCGCCAGCAGCCCCGGGAGTGGGCGAGAGACCCAGTACTTC. This chain joins TRBV5-1 and TRBJ2-5, with D tentatively TRBD2 (6 bases). V lost 4 bases to trimming and J lost 4 bases, with 14 bases between them. Germline CDR1 SGHRS, CDR2 YFSETQ. The CDR3 extends over 14 amino acids.

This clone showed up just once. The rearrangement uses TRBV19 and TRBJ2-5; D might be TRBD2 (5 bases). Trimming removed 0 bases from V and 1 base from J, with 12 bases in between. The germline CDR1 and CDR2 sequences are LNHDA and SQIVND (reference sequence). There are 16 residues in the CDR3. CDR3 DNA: TGTGCCAGTAGTATAGACCACGGACTGCCCCAAGAGACCCAGTACTTC. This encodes CASSIDHGLPQETQYF. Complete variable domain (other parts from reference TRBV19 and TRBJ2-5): DGGITQSPKYLFRKEGQNVTLSCEQNLNHDAMYWYRQDPGQGLRLIYYSQIVNDFQKGDIAEGYSVSREKKESFPLTVTSAQKNPTAFYLCASSIDHGLPQETQYFGPGTRLLVL.

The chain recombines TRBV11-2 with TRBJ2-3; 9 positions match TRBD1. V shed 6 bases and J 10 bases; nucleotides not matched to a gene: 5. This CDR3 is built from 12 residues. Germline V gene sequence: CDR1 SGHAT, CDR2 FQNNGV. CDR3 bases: TGTGCCAGCAGTTCCGACAGGGGGTCGCAGTATTTT. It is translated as CASSSDRGSQYF.

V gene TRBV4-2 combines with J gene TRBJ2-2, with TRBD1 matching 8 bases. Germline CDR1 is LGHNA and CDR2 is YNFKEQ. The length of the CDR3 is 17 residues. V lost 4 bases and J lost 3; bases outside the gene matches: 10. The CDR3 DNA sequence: TGTGCCAGCAGCCGCCGGACAGGGAGGTGGGACACCGGGGAGCTGTTTTTT. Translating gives CASSRRTGRWDTGELFF.

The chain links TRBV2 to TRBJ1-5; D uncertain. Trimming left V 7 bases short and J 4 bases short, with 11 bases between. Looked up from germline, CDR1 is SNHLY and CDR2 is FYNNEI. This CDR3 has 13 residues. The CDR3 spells CASTSYRNQPQHF. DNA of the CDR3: TGTGCCAGCACTTCTTATAGGAATCAGCCCCAGCATTTT. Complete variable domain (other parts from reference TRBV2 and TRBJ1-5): EPEVTQTPSHQVTQMGQEVILRCVPISNHLYFYWYRQILGQKVEFLVSFYNNEISEKSEIFDDQFSVERPDGSNFTLKIRSTKLEDSAMYFCASTSYRNQPQHFGDGTRLSIL.

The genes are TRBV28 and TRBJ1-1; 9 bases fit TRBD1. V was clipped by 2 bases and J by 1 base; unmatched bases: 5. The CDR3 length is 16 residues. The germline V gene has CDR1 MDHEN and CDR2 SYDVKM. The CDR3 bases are TGTGCCAGCAGTTTAACCGGACAGGGGAGGAACACTGAAGCTTTCTTT. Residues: CASSLTGQGRNTEAFF.

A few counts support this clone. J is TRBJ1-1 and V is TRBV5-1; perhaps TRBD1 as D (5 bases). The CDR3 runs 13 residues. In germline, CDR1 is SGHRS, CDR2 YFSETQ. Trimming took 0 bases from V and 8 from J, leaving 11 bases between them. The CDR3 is CASSLATGPEAFF. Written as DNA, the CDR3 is TGCGCCAGCAGCTTGGCCACAGGCCCGGAAGCTTTCTTT.

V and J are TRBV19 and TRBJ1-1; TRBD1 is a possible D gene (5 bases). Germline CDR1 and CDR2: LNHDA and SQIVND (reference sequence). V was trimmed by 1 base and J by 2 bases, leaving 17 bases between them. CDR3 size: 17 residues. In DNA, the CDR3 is TGTGCCAGTAGTATAGGGGTTTTGGGACTTAGCAACACTGAAGCTTTCTTT. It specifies CASSIGVLGLSNTEAFF.

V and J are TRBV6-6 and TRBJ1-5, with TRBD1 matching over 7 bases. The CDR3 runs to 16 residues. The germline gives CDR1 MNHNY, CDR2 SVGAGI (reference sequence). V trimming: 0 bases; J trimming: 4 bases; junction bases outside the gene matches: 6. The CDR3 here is CASSYSQGQGNQPQHF. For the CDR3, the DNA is TGTGCCAGCAGTTACTCACAGGGGCAAGGGAATCAGCCCCAGCATTTT.

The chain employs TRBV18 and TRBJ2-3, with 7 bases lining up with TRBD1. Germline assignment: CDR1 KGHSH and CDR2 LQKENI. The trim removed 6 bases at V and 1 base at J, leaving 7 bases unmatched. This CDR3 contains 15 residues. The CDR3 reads CASSLGTAGTDTQYF. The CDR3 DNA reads TGTGCCAGCTCGCTCGGGACAGCTGGCACAGATACGCAGTATTTT.

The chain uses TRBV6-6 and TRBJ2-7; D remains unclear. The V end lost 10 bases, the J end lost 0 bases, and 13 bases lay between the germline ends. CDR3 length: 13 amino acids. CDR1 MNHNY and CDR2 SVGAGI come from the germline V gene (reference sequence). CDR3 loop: CATLSDVSYEQYF. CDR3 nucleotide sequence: TGTGCCACCCTCAGCGACGTCTCCTACGAGCAGTACTTC.

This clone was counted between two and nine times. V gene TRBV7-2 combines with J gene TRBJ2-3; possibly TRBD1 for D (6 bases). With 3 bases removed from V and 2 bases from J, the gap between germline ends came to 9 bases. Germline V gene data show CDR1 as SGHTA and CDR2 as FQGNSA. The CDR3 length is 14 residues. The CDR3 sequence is CASSLDSTTDTQYF. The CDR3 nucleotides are TGTGCCAGCAGCTTGGACAGCACCACAGATACGCAGTATTTT.

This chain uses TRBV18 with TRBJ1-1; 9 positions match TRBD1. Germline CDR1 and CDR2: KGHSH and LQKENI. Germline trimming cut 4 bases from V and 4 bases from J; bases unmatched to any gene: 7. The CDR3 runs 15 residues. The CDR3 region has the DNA TGTGCCAGCTCACGGACAGGGGAAGGGGGCACTGAAGCTTTCTTT. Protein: CASSRTGEGGTEAFF.

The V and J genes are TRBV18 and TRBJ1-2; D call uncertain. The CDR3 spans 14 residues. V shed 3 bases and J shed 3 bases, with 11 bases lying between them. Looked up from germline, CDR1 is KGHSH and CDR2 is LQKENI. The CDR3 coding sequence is TGTGCCAGCTCACCGGAGGGCAACTACTATGGCTACACCTTC. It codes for CASSPEGNYYGYTF. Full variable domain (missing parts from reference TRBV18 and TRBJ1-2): NAGVMQNPRHLVRRRGQEARLRCSPMKGHSHVYWYRQLPEEGLKFMVYLQKENIIDESGMPKERFSAEFPKEGPSILRIQQVVRGDSAAYFCASSPEGNYYGYTFGSGTRLTVV.

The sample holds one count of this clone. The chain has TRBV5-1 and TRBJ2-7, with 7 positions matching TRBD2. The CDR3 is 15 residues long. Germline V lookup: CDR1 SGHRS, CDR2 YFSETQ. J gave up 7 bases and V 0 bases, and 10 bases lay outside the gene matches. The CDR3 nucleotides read TGCGCCAGCAGCTTGGCCGGGGGGACCCGGGGGGAGCAGTACTTC. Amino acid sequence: CASSLAGGTRGEQYF.

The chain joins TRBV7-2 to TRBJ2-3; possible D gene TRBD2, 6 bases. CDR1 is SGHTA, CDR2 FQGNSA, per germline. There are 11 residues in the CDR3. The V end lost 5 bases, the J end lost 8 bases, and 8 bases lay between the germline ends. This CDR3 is CASSIGSTQYF. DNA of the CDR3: TGTGCCAGCAGCATCGGGAGTACGCAGTATTTT.

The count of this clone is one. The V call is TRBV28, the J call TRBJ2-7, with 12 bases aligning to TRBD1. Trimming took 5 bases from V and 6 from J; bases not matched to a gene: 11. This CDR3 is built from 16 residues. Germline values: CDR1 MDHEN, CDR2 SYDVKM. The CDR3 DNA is TGTGCCAGCAGTCCTTTAGCTGGGGACAGGGGGCTCGAGCAGTACTTC. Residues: CASSPLAGDRGLEQYF. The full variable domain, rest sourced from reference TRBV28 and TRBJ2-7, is DVKVTQSSRYLVKRTGEKVFLECVQDMDHENMFWYRQDPGLGLRLIYFSYDVKMKEKGDIPEGYSVSREKKERFSLILESASTNQTSMYLCASSPLAGDRGLEQYFGPGTRLTVT.

For the CDR3, the DNA is TGTGCCAGCAGTTGGAGGGAGCTTAGCAATCAGCCCCAGCATTTT. Protein product: CASSWRELSNQPQHF. The chain links TRBV28 to TRBJ1-5, with no clear D. Germline V gene lookup returns CDR1 MDHEN and CDR2 SYDVKM. This CDR3 contains 15 residues. V gave up 4 bases and J gave up 0 bases, with 10 bases separating them.